This entry features one T cell receptor beta chain sequence. PCR used 60 Vbeta primers and 13 Jbeta primers. Profiled with immunoSEQ multiplex PCR; TCRdb holds only in-frame clones, not every one. In all, the sample yields some 120,000 clones. These data originate in a study of cytomegalovirus exposure and HLA in healthy donors. Germline CDR1 is MNHEY and CDR2 is SMNVEV (reference sequence). The CDR3 has 16 amino acids. V gave up 5 bases and J gave up 5 bases; unmatched junction bases: 13. V usage is TRBV27 and J usage is TRBJ2-7; 9 bases line up with TRBD1. The TCR comes from a woman aged 55-70 years in good health and CMV-seronegative. Sample: PBMCs. CDR3 amino acids: CASSPVPGQGVNEQYF. The CDR3 nucleotides are TGTGCCAGCAGTCCAGTCCCGGGACAGGGAGTGAACGAGCAGTACTTC.